Below, 4 T cell receptor beta chains from the same sample are listed, as sequenced in a study of T-cell memory formation after mild COVID-19. TCRdb reanalysed the 5' RACE reads using MiXCR and keeps one entry per CDR3 protein. The table has approximately 150,000 distinct CDR3 sequences, about 5.5% seen once. Input material: PBMCs or a T cell subset sorted from them (not recorded which). These TCRs come from an adult woman who had mild COVID-19 (a few samples of this study predate the infection). Cell type and time point are not known.

This clonotype was recorded at least ten times. This CDR3 reads CASSLYRRGQETQYF. The CDR3 DNA follows: TGCGCCAGCAGCTTGTATAGGCGCGGCCAAGAGACCCAGTACTTC. The chain couples TRBV5-1 to TRBJ2-5; D remains ambiguous. The CDR3 loop spans 15 amino acids. In germline, CDR1 is SGHRS, CDR2 YFSETQ. Trimming shortened V by 1 base and J by 1 base, and 11 bases separated the two germline ends.

In its sample, this clonotype was seen a few times. The V and J genes are TRBV27 and TRBJ1-6; D may be TRBD1 (5 bases). V lost 5 bases and J lost 0, with 17 bases in between. Germline CDR1 and CDR2: MNHEY and SMNVEV (reference sequence). CDR3 length: 18 amino acids. The CDR3 loop is CASSPWDPQSSYNSPLHF. For the CDR3, the DNA is TGTGCCAGCAGTCCCTGGGACCCCCAGAGCTCCTATAATTCACCCCTCCACTTT.

The chain couples TRBV5-1 to TRBJ1-2; D uncertain. V gave up 4 bases and J gave up 5 bases, with 15 bases separating them. CDR3 length equals 14 residues. Germline CDR1 reads SGHRS; CDR2 reads YFSETQ. DNA for the CDR3: TGCGCCAGCAGCGCGGACGAGGCCCGATATGGCTACACCTTC. This translates into CASSADEARYGYTF.

This clonotype occurred many times. J is TRBJ2-2 and V is TRBV4-1; 8 positions match TRBD2. Per the germline V gene, CDR1 is MGHRA and CDR2 is YSYEKL. This CDR3 contains 17 residues. With V trimmed by 5 bases and J by 2 bases, 10 bases remained unmatched. Here the CDR3 DNA reads TGCGCCAGCAGCGACTTGGGGAGCGGGAGAAACACCGGGGAGCTGTTTTTT. Residues: CASSDLGSGRNTGELFF.